The clone carrying this T cell receptor (beta chain) was detected only a few times. The data originate from a study of blood T cells in healthy people across ages. A second 7 to 11 cycle PCR used barcoded and J-beta primers. Paired-end reads containing CDR3 totaled no fewer than 3 million for each sample. TCRdb reanalysed the 5' RACE reads using MiXCR and keeps one entry per CDR3 protein. The table has 540,000 or so distinct CDR3 sequences, more than 20% seen once. This CDR3 contains 14 residues. The germline V gene encodes CDR1 SGHTA and CDR2 FQGTGA. The germline V and J ends were trimmed by 3 bases and 6 bases, with 13 bases remaining between them. This same sample was also taken into another study, of T cells of mothers and their children.

Specimen: blood. V is TRBV7-3 and J is TRBJ2-3, with D unresolved. The clonotype originates from a boy aged 10-17 years in good health. For the CDR3, the DNA is TGTGCCAGCAGCTTCGAGCGCCCCCCCGATACGCAGTATTTT. It is translated as CASSFERPPDTQYF.